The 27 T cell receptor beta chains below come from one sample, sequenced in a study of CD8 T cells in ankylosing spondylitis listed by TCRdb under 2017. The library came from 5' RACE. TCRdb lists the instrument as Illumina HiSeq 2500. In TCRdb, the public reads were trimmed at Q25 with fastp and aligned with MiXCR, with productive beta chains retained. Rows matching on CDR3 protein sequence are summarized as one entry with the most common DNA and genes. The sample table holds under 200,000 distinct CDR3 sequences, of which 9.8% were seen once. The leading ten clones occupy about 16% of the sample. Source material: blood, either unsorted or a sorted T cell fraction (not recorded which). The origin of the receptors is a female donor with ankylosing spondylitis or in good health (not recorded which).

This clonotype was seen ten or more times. The CDR3 DNA reads as TGCAGCGTTTCCCCGACAGGGAGCCCTGAAGCTTTCTTT. It encodes CSVSPTGSPEAFF. The chain carries TRBV29-1 and TRBJ1-1; 7 nucleotides align to TRBD1. V was pared by 5 bases and J by 6 bases, with 9 bases of the junction left unmatched. Germline V CDR1 and CDR2: SQVTM, ANQGSEA. The CDR3 contains 13 residues.

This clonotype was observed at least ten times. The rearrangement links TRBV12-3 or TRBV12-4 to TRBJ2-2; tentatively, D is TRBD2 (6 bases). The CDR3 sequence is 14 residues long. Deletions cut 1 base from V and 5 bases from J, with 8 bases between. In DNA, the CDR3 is TGTGCCAGCAGTTTAGTGGGACTGACCGGGGAGCTGTTTTTT. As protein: CASSLVGLTGELFF.

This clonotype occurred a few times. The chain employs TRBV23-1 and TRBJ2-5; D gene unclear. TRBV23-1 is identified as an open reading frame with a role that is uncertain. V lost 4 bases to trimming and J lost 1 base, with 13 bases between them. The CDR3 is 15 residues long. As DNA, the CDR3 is TGCGCCAGCAGTCCCTTCGGCCCGCCCCAAGAGACCCAGTACTTC. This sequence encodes CASSPFGPPQETQYF.

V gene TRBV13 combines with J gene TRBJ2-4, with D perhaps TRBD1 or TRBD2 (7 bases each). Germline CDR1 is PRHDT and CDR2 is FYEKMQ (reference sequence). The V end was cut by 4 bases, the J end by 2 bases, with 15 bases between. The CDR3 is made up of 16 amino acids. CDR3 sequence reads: CASSSRGGRTKNIQYF. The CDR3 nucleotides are TGTGCCAGCAGCTCCAGGGGGGGACGGACCAAAAACATTCAGTACTTC.

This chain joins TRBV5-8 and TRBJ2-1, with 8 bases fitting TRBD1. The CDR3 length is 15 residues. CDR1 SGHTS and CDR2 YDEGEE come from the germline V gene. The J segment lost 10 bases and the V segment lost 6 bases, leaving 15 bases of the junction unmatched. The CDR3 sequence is CASIPPGQVLLEQFF. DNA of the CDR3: TGTGCCAGCATTCCTCCGGGACAGGTTCTTTTGGAGCAGTTCTTC.

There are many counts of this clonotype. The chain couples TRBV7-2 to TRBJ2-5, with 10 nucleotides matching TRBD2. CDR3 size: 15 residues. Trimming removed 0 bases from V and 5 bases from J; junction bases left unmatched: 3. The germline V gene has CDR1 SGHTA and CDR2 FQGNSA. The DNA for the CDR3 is TGTGCCAGCAGCTTAGCCGCGACTAGCGGGGAGACCCAGTACTTC. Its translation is CASSLAATSGETQYF. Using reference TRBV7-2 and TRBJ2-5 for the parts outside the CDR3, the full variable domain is GAGVSQSPSNKVTEKGKDVELRCDPISGHTALYWYRQSLGQGLEFLIYFQGNSAPDKSGLPSDRFSAERTGGSVSTLTIQRTQQEDSAVYLCASSLAATSGETQYFGPGTRLLVL.

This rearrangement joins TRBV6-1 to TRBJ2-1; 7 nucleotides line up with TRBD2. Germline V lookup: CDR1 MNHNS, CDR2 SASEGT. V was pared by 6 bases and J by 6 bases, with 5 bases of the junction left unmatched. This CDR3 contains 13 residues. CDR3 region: CASRDGEGNEQFF. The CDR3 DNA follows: TGTGCCAGCAGGGACGGGGAGGGCAATGAGCAGTTCTTC.

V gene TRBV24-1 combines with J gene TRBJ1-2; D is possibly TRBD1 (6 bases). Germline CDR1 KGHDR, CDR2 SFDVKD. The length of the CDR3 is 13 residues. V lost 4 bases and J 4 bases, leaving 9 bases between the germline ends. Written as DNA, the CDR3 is TGTGCCACCAGTGACGGGGGCGGCTATGGCTACACCTTC. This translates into CATSDGGGYGYTF.

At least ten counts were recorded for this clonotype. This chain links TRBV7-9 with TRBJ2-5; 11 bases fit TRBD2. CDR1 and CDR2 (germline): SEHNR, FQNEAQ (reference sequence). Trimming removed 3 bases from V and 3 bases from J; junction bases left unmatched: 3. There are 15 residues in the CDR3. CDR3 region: CASSFTSGRKETQYF. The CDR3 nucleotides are TGTGCCAGCAGCTTTACTAGCGGGAGAAAAGAGACCCAGTACTTC.

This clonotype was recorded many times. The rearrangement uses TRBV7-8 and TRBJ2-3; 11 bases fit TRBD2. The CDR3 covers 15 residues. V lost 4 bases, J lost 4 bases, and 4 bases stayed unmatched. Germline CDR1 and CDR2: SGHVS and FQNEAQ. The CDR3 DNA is TGTGCCAGCAGCTCGTTAGCGGGAGGGTCAGATACGCAGTATTTT. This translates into CASSSLAGGSDTQYF.

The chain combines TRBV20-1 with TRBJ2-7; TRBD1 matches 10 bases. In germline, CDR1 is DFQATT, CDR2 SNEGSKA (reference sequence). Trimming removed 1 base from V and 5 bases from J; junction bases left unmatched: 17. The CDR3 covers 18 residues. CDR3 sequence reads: CSARAWSMEGQGSHEQYF. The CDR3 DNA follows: TGCAGTGCTAGAGCTTGGAGTATGGAGGGACAGGGGAGTCACGAGCAGTACTTC.

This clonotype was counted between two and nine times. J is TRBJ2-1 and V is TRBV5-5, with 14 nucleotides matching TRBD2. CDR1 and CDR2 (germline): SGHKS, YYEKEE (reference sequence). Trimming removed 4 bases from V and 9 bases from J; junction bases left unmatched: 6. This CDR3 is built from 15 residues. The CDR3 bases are TGTGCCAGCAGCGTCCCGGGACTAGCGGGAGTTGAGCAGTTCTTC. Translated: CASSVPGLAGVEQFF.

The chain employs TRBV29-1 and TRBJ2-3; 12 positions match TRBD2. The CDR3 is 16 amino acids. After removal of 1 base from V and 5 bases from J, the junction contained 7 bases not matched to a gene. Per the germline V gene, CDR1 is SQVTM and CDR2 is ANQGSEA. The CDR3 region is CSVEGASGRAVDTQYF. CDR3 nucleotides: TGCAGCGTTGAAGGGGCTAGCGGGAGGGCTGTAGATACGCAGTATTTT.

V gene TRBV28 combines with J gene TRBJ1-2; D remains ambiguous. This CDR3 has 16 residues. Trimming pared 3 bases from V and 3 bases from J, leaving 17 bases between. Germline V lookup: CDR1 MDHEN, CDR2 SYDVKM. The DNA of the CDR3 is TGTGCCAGCAGTTTTTTCTGGCAGACCGACTACTATGGCTACACCTTC. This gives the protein CASSFFWQTDYYGYTF.

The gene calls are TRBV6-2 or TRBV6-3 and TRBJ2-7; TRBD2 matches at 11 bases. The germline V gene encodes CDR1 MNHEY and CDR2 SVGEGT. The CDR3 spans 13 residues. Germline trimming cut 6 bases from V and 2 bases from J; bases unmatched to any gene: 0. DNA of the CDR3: TGTGCCAGCAGACTAGCGGGGGCCTACGAGCAGTACTTC. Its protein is CASRLAGAYEQYF.

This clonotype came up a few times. CDR3 bases: TGTGCCATCAGTGAGTACTGGGACAGGGGGCGGACTAGCTACGAGCAGTACTTC. Residues: CAISEYWDRGRTSYEQYF. This chain connects TRBV10-3 to TRBJ2-7; 12 bases are shared with TRBD1. The germline V gene has CDR1 ENHRY and CDR2 SYGVKD. With 1 base clipped from V and 3 bases from J, the junction kept 10 bases outside the gene matches. CDR3 length: 18 residues.

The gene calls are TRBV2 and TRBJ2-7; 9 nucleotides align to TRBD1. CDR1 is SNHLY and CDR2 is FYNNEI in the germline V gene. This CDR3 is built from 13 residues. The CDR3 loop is CASTLSQGAPLRV. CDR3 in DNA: TGTGCCAGCACCCTATCACAGGGGGCCCCCCTTAGAGTC.

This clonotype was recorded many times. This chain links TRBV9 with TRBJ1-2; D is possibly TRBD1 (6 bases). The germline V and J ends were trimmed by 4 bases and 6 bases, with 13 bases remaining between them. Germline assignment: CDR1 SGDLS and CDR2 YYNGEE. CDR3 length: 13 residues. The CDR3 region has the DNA TGTGCCAGCAGCATTGGACAGCGGAATGGCTACACCTTC. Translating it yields CASSIGQRNGYTF. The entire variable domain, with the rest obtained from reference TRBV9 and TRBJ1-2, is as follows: DSGVTQTPKHLITATGQRVTLRCSPRSGDLSVYWYQQSLDQGLQFLIQYYNGEERAKGNILERFSAQQFPDLHSELNLSSLELGDSALYFCASSIGQRNGYTFGSGTRLTVV.

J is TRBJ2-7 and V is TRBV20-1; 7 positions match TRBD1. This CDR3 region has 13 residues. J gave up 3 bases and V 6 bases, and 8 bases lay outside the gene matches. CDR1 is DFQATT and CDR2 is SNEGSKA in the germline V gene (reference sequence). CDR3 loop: CSAVGTASYEQYF. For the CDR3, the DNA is TGCAGTGCGGTGGGGACAGCGAGCTACGAGCAGTACTTC.

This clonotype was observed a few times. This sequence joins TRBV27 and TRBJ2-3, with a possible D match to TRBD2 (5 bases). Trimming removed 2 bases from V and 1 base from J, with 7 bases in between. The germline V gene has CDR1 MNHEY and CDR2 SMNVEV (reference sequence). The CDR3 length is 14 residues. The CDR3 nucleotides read TGTGCCAGCAGTTTAATGGGAGGCACAGATACGCAGTATTTT. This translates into CASSLMGGTDTQYF.

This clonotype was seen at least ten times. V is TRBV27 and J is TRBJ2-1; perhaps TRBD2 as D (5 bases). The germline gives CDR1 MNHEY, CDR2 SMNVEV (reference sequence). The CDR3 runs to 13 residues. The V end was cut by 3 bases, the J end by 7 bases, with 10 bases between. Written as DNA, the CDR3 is TGTGCCAGCAGTTTTAGACCGGGGAATGAGCAGTTCTTC. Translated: CASSFRPGNEQFF.

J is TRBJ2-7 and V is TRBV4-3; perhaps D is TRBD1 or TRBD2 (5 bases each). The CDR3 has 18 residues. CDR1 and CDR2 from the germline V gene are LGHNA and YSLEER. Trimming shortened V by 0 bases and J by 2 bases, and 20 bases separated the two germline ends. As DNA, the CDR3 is TGCGCCAGCAGCCAAGATCACGTCCGACTCGGGGACCCCTACGAGCAGTACTTC. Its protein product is CASSQDHVRLGDPYEQYF.

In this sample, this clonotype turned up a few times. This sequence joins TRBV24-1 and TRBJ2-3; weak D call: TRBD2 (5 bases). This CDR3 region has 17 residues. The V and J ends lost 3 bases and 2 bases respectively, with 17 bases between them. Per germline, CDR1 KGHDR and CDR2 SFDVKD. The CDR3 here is CATSDPWTPGVTDTQYF. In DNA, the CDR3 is TGTGCCACCAGTGATCCCTGGACTCCCGGCGTCACAGATACGCAGTATTTT.

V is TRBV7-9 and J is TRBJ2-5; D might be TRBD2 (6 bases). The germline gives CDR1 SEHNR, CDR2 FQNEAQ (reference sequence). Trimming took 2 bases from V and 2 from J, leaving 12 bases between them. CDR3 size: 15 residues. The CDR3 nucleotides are TGTGCCAGCAGCTTAAAAGTCGGGGGACAAGAGACCCAGTACTTC. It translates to CASSLKVGGQETQYF. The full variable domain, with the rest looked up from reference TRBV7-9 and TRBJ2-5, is DTGVSQNPRHKITKRGQNVTFRCDPISEHNRLYWYRQTLGQGPEFLTYFQNEAQLEKSRLLSDRFSAERPKGSFSTLEIQRTEQGDSAMYLCASSLKVGGQETQYFGPGTRLLVL.

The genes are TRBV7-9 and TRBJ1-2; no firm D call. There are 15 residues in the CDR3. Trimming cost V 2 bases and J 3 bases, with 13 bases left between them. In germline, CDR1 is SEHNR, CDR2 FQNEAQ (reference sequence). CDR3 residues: CASSLYYESDYGYTF. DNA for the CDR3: TGTGCCAGCAGCTTATACTACGAGTCGGACTATGGCTACACCTTC.

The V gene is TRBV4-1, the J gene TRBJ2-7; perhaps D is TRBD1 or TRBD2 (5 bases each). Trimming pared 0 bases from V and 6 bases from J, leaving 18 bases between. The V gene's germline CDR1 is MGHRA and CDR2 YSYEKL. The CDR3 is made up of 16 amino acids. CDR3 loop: CASSQEFQGAAAEQYF. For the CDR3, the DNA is TGCGCCAGCAGCCAAGAATTTCAGGGAGCTGCAGCCGAGCAGTACTTC.

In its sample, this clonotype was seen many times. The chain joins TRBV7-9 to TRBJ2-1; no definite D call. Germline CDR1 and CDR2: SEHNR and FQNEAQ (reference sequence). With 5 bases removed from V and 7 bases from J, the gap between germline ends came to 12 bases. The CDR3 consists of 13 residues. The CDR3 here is CASSPPRSNEQFF. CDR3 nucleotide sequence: TGTGCCAGCAGCCCGCCGAGATCAAATGAGCAGTTCTTC.